This T cell receptor beta chain was observed in a study of blood T cell repertoires in COVID-19. As for the study in general: Spain, Italy and the United States supplied samples that represented acute and convalescent COVID-19. PBMCs, B-cell-depleted T cells, or T cells were the source of the cDNA or gDNA that made up the material.

In the authors' methods: Nucleated cell counts were estimated from reference gene primer amplification. Data came from immunoSEQ multiplex PCR; TCRdb stores just in-frame clones and leaves some out. D and trimming were read from the DNA, whereas the V and J calls and clone size are those reported in that table. Among some 110,000 clones listed, approximately 80% were seen once. Germline V gene data show CDR1 as SEHNR and CDR2 as FQNEAQ (reference sequence). This CDR3 has 15 amino acids. Trimming at V came to 5 bases and at J to 5 bases, leaving 6 bases not matched to a gene. This clonotype was obtained from a man older than 75 with acute or convalescent COVID-19. The V gene is TRBV7-9, the J gene TRBJ1-4, with 9 bases identical to TRBD1. Sequenced input: peripheral blood. This chain's CDR3 is CASSLTGQGNEKLFF. The CDR3 nucleotides are TGTGCCAGCAGCCTCACGGGACAGGGAAATGAAAAACTGTTTTTT. Supplemented by reference TRBV7-9 and TRBJ1-4, the full variable domain reads DTGVSQNPRHKITKRGQNVTFRCDPISEHNRLYWYRQTLGQGPEFLTYFQNEAQLEKSRLLSDRFSAERPKGSFSTLEIQRTEQGDSAMYLCASSLTGQGNEKLFFGSGTQLSVL.